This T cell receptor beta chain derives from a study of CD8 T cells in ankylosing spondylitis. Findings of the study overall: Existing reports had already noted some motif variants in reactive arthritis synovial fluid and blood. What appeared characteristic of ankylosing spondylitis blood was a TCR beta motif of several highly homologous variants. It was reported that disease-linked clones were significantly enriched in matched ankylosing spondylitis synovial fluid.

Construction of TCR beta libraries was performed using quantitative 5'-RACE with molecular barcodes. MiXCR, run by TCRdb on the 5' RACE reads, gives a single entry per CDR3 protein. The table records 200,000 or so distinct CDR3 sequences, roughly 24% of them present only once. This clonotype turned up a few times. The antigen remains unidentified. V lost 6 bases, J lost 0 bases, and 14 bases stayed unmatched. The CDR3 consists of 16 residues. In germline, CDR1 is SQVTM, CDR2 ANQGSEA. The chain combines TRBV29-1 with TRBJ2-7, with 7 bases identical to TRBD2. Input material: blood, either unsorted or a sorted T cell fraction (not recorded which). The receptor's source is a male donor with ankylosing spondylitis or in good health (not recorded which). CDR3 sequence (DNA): TGCAGCGTAGCCGGGACGGTAGCGGGCAGCTCCTACGAGCAGTACTTC. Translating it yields CSVAGTVAGSSYEQYF.